The rows below give T cell receptor beta chains drawn from one sample of a study of T-cell reconstitution after alpha-beta-depleted transplantation in children. From the PCR reads, TCRdb called clonotypes with MiXCR, one entry per CDR3 protein. The sample lists roughly 790,000 distinct CDR3 sequences, around 17% occurring once. Source: PBMCs, mostly from graft donor cells, taken 360 days after TCRalphabeta/CD19-depleted stem cell transplant. Receptor source: a male patient aged 10 to 17 who had a stem cell transplant for acute lymphoblastic leukemia, so the T cells may come from the graft donor. CDR3s include the opening cysteine and the closing phenylalanine or tryptophan. Each record gives: V gene, clone size, D gene, J gene, CDR3 protein, CDR3 DNA. The D gene is left open where the match is weak. A clone size is listed for some rows: how often the clone was seen (once, few, many), or a class if it is expanded.

TRBV30	-	-	TRBJ2-2	CAWSVSNGELFF	TGTGCCTGGAGTGTATCCAACGGGGAGCTGTTTTTT
TRBV7-9	many	TRBD2	TRBJ2-1	CASSLPLAGDNEQFF	TGTGCCAGCAGCTTACCCCTAGCGGGAGACAATGAGCAGTTCTTC
TRBV5-5	-	-	TRBJ2-2	CASSWGRQATNTGELFF	TGTGCCAGCAGCTGGGGAAGGCAGGCGACGAACACCGGGGAGCTGTTTTTT
TRBV29-1	many	TRBD1	TRBJ1-5	CSVVGQGNQPQHF	TGCAGCGTTGTGGGACAGGGCAATCAGCCCCAGCATTTT
TRBV7-3	-	-	TRBJ2-7	CASSLMQGFYEQYF	TGTGCCAGCAGCTTAATGCAGGGTTTTTACGAGCAGTACTTC
TRBV7-3	many	-	TRBJ1-1	CASSLSIGTNTEAFF	TGTGCCAGCAGCTTAAGTATAGGGACGAACACTGAAGCTTTCTTT
TRBV21-1	-	-	TRBJ2-5	CASGYREETQYF	TGTGCCAGCGGATACAGGGAAGAGACCCAGTACTTC
TRBV20-1	few	-	TRBJ2-2	CSAREAGRVTGELFF	TGCAGTGCTAGAGAAGCAGGACGGGTAACCGGGGAGCTGTTTTTT
TRBV7-9	-	-	TRBJ2-1	CASSLAPGGGWGEQFF	TGTGCCAGCAGCTTAGCGCCAGGGGGAGGCTGGGGTGAGCAGTTCTTC
TRBV29-1	many	-	TRBJ2-7	CSVDLGYEQYF	TGCAGCGTTGACTTAGGGTACGAGCAGTACTTC
TRBV5-1	many	TRBD2	TRBJ2-1	CASSLASKREAHNEQFF	TGCGCCAGCAGCTTGGCCAGCAAGCGGGAGGCCCACAATGAGCAGTTCTTC
TRBV18	few	TRBD2	TRBJ2-2	CASSPPMPSGRPRDTGELFF	TGTGCCAGCTCACCACCGATGCCTAGCGGGAGGCCTCGTGACACCGGGGAGCTGTTTTTT
TRBV21-1	few	-	TRBJ2-5	CASSKVSHTRPVKETQYF	TGTGCCAGCAGCAAAGTCTCTCATACTAGACCCGTCAAAGAGACCCAGTACTTC